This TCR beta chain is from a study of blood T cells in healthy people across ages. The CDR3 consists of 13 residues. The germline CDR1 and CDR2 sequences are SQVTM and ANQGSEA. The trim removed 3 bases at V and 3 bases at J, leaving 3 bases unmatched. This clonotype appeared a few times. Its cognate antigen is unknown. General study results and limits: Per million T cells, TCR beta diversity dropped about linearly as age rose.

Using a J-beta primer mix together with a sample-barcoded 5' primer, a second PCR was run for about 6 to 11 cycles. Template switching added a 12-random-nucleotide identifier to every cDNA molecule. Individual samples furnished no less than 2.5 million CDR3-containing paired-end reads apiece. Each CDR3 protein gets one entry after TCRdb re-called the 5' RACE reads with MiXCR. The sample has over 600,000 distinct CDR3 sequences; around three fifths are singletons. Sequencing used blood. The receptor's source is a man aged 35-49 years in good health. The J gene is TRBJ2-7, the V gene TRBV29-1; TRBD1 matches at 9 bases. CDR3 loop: CSVDGQGFYEQYF. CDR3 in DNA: TGCAGCGTTGATGGACAGGGGTTCTACGAGCAGTACTTC.